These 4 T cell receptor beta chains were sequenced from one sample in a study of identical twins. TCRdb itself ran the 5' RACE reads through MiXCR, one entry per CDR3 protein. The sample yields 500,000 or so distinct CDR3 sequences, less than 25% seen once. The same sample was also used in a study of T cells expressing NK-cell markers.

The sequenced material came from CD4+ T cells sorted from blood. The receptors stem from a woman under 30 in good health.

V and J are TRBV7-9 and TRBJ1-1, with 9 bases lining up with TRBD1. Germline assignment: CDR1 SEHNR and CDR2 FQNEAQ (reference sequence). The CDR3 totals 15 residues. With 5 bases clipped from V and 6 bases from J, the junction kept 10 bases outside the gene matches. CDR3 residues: CASSAQGAGLAEAFF. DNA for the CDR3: TGTGCCAGCAGCGCACAGGGGGCTGGTTTGGCTGAAGCTTTCTTT.

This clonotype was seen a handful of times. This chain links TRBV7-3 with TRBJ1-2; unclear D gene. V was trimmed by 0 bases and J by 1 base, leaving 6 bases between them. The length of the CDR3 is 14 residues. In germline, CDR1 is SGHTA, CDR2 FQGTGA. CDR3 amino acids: CASSLTGSNYGYTF. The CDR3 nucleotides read TGTGCCAGCAGCTTAACCGGCAGTAACTATGGCTACACCTTC.

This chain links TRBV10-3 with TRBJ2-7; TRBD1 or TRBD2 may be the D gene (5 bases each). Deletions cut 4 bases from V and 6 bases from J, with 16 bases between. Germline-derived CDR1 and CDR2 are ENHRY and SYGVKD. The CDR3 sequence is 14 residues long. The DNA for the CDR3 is TGTGCCATCAGTGGGGACCCCCGGGCACGCGAGCAGTACTTC. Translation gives CAISGDPRAREQYF.

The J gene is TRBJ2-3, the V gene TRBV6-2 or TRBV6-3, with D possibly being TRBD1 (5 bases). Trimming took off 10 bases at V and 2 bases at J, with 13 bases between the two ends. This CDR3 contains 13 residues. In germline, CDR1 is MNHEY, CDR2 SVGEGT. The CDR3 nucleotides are TGTGCCACCCGTGACAGTTCCACAGATACGCAGTATTTT. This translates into CATRDSSTDTQYF.